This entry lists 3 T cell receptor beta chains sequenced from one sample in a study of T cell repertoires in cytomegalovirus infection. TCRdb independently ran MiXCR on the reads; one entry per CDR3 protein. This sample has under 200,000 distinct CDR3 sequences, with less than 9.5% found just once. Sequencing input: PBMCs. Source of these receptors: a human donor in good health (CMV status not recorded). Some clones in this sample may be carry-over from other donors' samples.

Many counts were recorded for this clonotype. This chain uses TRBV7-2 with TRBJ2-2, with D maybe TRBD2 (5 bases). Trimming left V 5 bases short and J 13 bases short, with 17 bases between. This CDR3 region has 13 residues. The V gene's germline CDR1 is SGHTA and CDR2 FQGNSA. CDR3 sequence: CASSHQFREGLFF. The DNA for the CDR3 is TGTGCCAGCAGCCATCAGTTTAGAGAGGGGCTGTTTTTT.

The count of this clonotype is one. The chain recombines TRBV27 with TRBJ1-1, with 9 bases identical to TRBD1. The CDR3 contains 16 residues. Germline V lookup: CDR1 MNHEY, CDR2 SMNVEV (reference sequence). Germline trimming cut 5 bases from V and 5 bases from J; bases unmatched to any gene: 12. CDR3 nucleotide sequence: TGTGCCAGCAGTCCGCGATTGGGACAGGGCGGAACTGAAGCTTTCTTT. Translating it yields CASSPRLGQGGTEAFF.

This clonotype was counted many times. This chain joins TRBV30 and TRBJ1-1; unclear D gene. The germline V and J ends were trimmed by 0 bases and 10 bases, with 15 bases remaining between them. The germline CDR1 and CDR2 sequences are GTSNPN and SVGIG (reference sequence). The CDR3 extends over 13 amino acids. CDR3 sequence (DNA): TGTGCCTGGAGTGTACCCCGGGCCGGCGGAGCTTTCTTT. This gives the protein CAWSVPRAGGAFF.